What follows are 16 T cell receptor beta chains derived from one specimen sequenced in a study of blood T cell repertoires in COVID-19. This table comes from immunoSEQ multiplex PCR, and its TCRdb copy is limited to in-frame clones, with some not included. The sample consists of fewer than 350,000 clones, 85% of them appearing once. Source material: PBMCs or T cells enriched from blood (not recorded which). The receptors were gathered from a woman in her forties or fifties who had recovered from COVID-19.

The CDR3, as DNA: TGTGCCAGCAGCGTAGAGGAAAAACTAGCGGGAGTCGACACCGGGGAGCTGTTTTTT. It is translated as CASSVEEKLAGVDTGELFF. The V and J genes are TRBV9 and TRBJ2-2; 11 nucleotides align to TRBD2. Trimming removed 0 bases from V and 3 bases from J; junction bases left unmatched: 10. CDR1 is SGDLS, CDR2 YYNGEE, per germline. The CDR3 extends over 19 amino acids. The entire variable domain, with the rest obtained from reference TRBV9 and TRBJ2-2, is as follows: DSGVTQTPKHLITATGQRVTLRCSPRSGDLSVYWYQQSLDQGLQFLIQYYNGEERAKGNILERFSAQQFPDLHSELNLSSLELGDSALYFCASSVEEKLAGVDTGELFFGEGSRLTVL.

The V call is TRBV11-2, the J call TRBJ2-7, with 11 bases matching TRBD2. The germline V gene has CDR1 SGHAT and CDR2 FQNNGV. The CDR3 spans 16 residues. V was pared by 0 bases and J by 0 bases, with 1 base of the junction left unmatched. The DNA for the CDR3 is TGTGCCAGCAGCTTAGAGACTAGCGGGGTCTCCTACGAGCAGTACTTC. Translation gives CASSLETSGVSYEQYF.

The chain combines TRBV6-1 with TRBJ1-1, with 8 bases that match TRBD1. This CDR3 region has 14 residues. Trimming took 0 bases from V and 7 from J; bases not matched to a gene: 4. Germline values: CDR1 MNHNS, CDR2 SASEGT. CDR3 in amino acids: CASSEAGQAYEAFF. DNA of the CDR3: TGTGCCAGCAGTGAAGCGGGACAGGCATATGAAGCTTTCTTT.

The V and J genes are TRBV7-2 and TRBJ2-7; perhaps TRBD2 as D (7 bases). The CDR3 length is 13 residues. Per germline, CDR1 SGHTA and CDR2 FQGNSA. The V end was cut by 1 base, the J end by 8 bases, with 12 bases between. The CDR3 nucleotides are TGTGCCAGCAGCTTAGAGGGGGGGGTGAAGCAGTACTTC. Encoded protein: CASSLEGGVKQYF. Using reference TRBV7-2 and TRBJ2-7 for the parts outside the CDR3, the full variable domain is GAGVSQSPSNKVTEKGKDVELRCDPISGHTALYWYRQSLGQGLEFLIYFQGNSAPDKSGLPSDRFSAERTGGSVSTLTIQRTQQEDSAVYLCASSLEGGVKQYFGPGTRLTVT.

This clone was recorded once. The V call is TRBV28, the J call TRBJ1-5; D perhaps matches TRBD1 (6 bases). The CDR3 extends over 16 amino acids. V was pared by 3 bases and J by 5 bases, with 17 bases between. Germline assignment: CDR1 MDHEN and CDR2 SYDVKM. CDR3 sequence reads: CASSFASGGSYQPQHF. In nucleotides, the CDR3 is TGTGCCAGCAGTTTCGCCTCGGGGGGCTCCTATCAGCCCCAGCATTTT.

V usage is TRBV5-1 and J usage is TRBJ1-3, with a weak D call TRBD1 (5 bases). The V end lost 4 bases, the J end lost 2 bases, and 13 bases lay between the germline ends. The V gene's germline CDR1 is SGHRS and CDR2 YFSETQ. This CDR3 has 15 amino acids. The CDR3 loop is CASSSDSVPGNTIYF. CDR3 nucleotides: TGCGCCAGCAGCAGCGACAGCGTTCCTGGAAACACCATATATTTT.

The V call is TRBV18, the J call TRBJ2-1; maybe TRBD1 (6 bases). The germline CDR1 and CDR2 sequences are KGHSH and LQKENI. With 1 base removed from V and 6 bases from J, the gap between germline ends came to 16 bases. The CDR3 contains 16 residues. CDR3 DNA sequence: TGTGCCAGCTCACCACTGGAGACAGGACGAGTCAATGAGCAGTTCTTC. This sequence encodes CASSPLETGRVNEQFF.

CDR3 in amino acids: CASSIKTGANIQYF. Here the CDR3 DNA reads TGCGCCAGCAGCATAAAGACAGGGGCAAACATTCAGTACTTC. The chain uses TRBV5-1 and TRBJ2-4, with 8 bases lining up with TRBD1. Per the germline V gene, CDR1 is SGHRS and CDR2 is YFSETQ. The CDR3 is made up of 14 amino acids. Trimming cost V 4 bases and J 6 bases; bases outside gene matches: 6.

The V gene is TRBV2, the J gene TRBJ1-1; D may be TRBD1 (5 bases). V was cut by 5 bases and J by 1 base, with 11 bases left in between. CDR1 is SNHLY and CDR2 is FYNNEI in the germline V gene. The CDR3 spans 14 residues. The CDR3 DNA sequence: TGTGCCAGCAGTTTTAGGGGCCAGAACACTGAAGCTTTCTTT. Its protein product is CASSFRGQNTEAFF.

As DNA, the CDR3 is TGCGCCAGCAGTGAGAGCATTGGGCAGTTCTCTGGAAACACCATATATTTT. It yields the protein CASSESIGQFSGNTIYF. This chain uses TRBV10-2 with TRBJ1-3; no clear D. CDR1 WSHSY and CDR2 SAAADI come from the germline V gene. The V end lost 2 bases, the J end lost 0 bases, and 14 bases lay between the germline ends. The CDR3 runs to 17 residues.

The J gene is TRBJ1-1, the V gene TRBV27; 9 bases match TRBD1. CDR1 MNHEY and CDR2 SMNVEV come from the germline V gene (reference sequence). J was trimmed by 6 bases and V by 3 bases; bases with no gene match: 11. CDR3 length: 16 amino acids. The CDR3: CASSFSQGARFAEAFF. The CDR3 DNA follows: TGTGCCAGCAGTTTCTCACAGGGGGCGCGGTTCGCTGAAGCTTTCTTT.

The chain links TRBV5-1 to TRBJ1-4; 7 nucleotides agree with TRBD1. With V trimmed by 4 bases and J by 0 bases, 3 bases remained unmatched. Looked up from germline, CDR1 is SGHRS and CDR2 is YFSETQ. This CDR3 comprises 15 residues. The CDR3 region is CASSAGGSTNEKLFF. CDR3 bases: TGCGCCAGCAGCGCAGGGGGTTCAACTAATGAAAAACTGTTTTTT.

V is TRBV4-1 and J is TRBJ2-4; 7 nucleotides agree with TRBD1. Germline-derived CDR1 and CDR2 are MGHRA and YSYEKL. The V and J ends lost 4 bases and 2 bases, in that order; junction bases with no gene match: 17. The CDR3 is 19 amino acids. The CDR3 coding sequence is TGCGCCAGCAGCCCACAACAAAACATTCCGACAGGGTCCAAAAACATTCAGTACTTC. It yields the protein CASSPQQNIPTGSKNIQYF.

This clone showed up just a few times. This chain connects TRBV6-5 to TRBJ2-1; 8 bases fit TRBD1. The CDR3 covers 14 residues. The trim removed 6 bases at V and 7 bases at J, leaving 8 bases unmatched. CDR1 MNHEY and CDR2 SVGAGI come from the germline V gene. The CDR3 reads CASSFTGGRNEQFF. The CDR3 DNA is TGTGCCAGCAGCTTTACAGGGGGACGTAATGAGCAGTTCTTC.

The rearrangement links TRBV18 to TRBJ1-5; TRBD1 might be the D (5 bases). The CDR3 has 14 residues. V lost 3 bases and J 3 bases, leaving 9 bases between the germline ends. The germline gives CDR1 KGHSH, CDR2 LQKENI. The chain's CDR3 is CASSPQTDNQPQHF. In DNA, the CDR3 is TGTGCCAGCTCACCCCAGACAGACAATCAGCCCCAGCATTTT.

This rearrangement joins TRBV28 to TRBJ1-5; 7 positions agree with TRBD1. The CDR3 has 19 residues. V lost 6 bases and J lost 0; bases outside the gene matches: 17. Germline V gives CDR1 MDHEN, CDR2 SYDVKM. The CDR3 reads CASSLTGTEKIYSNQPQHF. The CDR3 nucleotides read TGTGCCAGCAGCCTCACCGGGACAGAAAAAATTTATAGCAATCAGCCCCAGCATTTT.